These T cell receptor beta chains were read from a single sample in a study of beta chain features in type 1 diabetes. Sequencing was performed with immunoSEQ multiplex PCR; in TCRdb, only in-frame clones are kept and a portion is missing. The repertoire holds under 350,000 clones, around 24% seen once, with roughly 0.011% in the top ten. The sample was naive CD4+ T cells from blood. Receptor source: a woman in her 30s with type 1 diabetes. CDR3s include the opening cysteine and the closing phenylalanine or tryptophan. A D gene is named only where the DNA matches it firmly. The size of a clone is reported for some rows only, either as once, few or many, or as a class for expanded clones.

CDR3 length: 16; D gene: TRBD2; J gene: TRBJ2-3; clone size: -; V gene: TRBV29-1; CDR3 protein: CSVETLGAGVTDTQYF; CDR3 DNA: TGCAGCGTTGAAACCCTAGGAGCGGGAGTCACAGATACGCAGTATTTT
CDR3 length: 18; D gene: TRBD1; J gene: TRBJ2-6; clone size: -; V gene: TRBV19; CDR3 protein: CASREQTGAPSGANVLTF; CDR3 DNA: TGTGCCAGTAGGGAGCAGACAGGGGCTCCCTCTGGGGCCAACGTCCTGACTTTC
CDR3 length: 14; D gene: -; J gene: TRBJ1-4; clone size: once; V gene: TRBV30; CDR3 protein: CAWSVGDSVQKLFF; CDR3 DNA: TGTGCCTGGAGTGTTGGGGACTCTGTTCAAAAACTGTTTTTT
CDR3 length: 14; D gene: TRBD2; J gene: TRBJ2-5; clone size: -; V gene: TRBV29-1; CDR3 protein: CSVVGAGVKETQYF; CDR3 DNA: TGCAGCGTTGTGGGAGCGGGAGTGAAAGAGACCCAGTACTTC
CDR3 length: 15; D gene: TRBD1; J gene: TRBJ1-2; clone size: -; V gene: TRBV2; CDR3 protein: CASSAGTGGHYGYTF; CDR3 DNA: TGTGCCAGCAGTGCTGGGACAGGGGGACACTATGGCTACACCTTC
CDR3 length: 15; D gene: TRBD1; J gene: TRBJ1-5; clone size: few; V gene: TRBV5-1; CDR3 protein: CASRPTGAPDQPQHF; CDR3 DNA: TGCGCCAGCAGACCCACAGGGGCTCCGGATCAGCCCCAGCATTTT
CDR3 length: 14; D gene: TRBD2; J gene: TRBJ2-1; clone size: -; V gene: TRBV29-1; CDR3 protein: CSVETSGAYNEQFF; CDR3 DNA: TGCAGCGTCGAGACTAGCGGAGCATACAATGAGCAGTTCTTC
CDR3 length: 14; D gene: TRBD1; J gene: TRBJ2-5; clone size: once; V gene: TRBV11-2; CDR3 protein: CASSSGQGQETQYF; CDR3 DNA: TGTGCCAGCAGCTCTGGACAGGGCCAAGAGACCCAGTACTTC
CDR3 length: 15; D gene: TRBD2; J gene: TRBJ2-1; clone size: -; V gene: TRBV30; CDR3 protein: CAWSGWAGEGHEQFF; CDR3 DNA: TGTGCCTGGAGTGGGTGGGCGGGAGAGGGGCATGAGCAGTTCTTC
CDR3 length: 11; D gene: -; J gene: TRBJ2-5; clone size: -; V gene: TRBV28; CDR3 protein: CASGGQETQYF; CDR3 DNA: TGTGCCAGCGGCGGCCAAGAGACCCAGTACTTC
CDR3 length: 15; D gene: TRBD2; J gene: TRBJ2-5; clone size: few; V gene: TRBV7-3; CDR3 protein: CASSLGLAGEETQYF; CDR3 DNA: TGTGCCAGCAGCTTAGGGCTAGCGGGGGAAGAGACCCAGTACTTC
CDR3 length: 14; D gene: TRBD2; J gene: TRBJ2-1; clone size: -; V gene: TRBV29-1; CDR3 protein: CSASLAGEGSEQFF; CDR3 DNA: TGCAGCGCCTCACTAGCGGGAGAGGGTAGTGAGCAGTTCTTC
CDR3 length: 15; D gene: -; J gene: TRBJ2-2; clone size: -; V gene: TRBV9; CDR3 protein: CASSSGQIGTGELFF; CDR3 DNA: TGTGCCAGCAGCTCAGGACAGATAGGGACCGGGGAGCTGTTTTTT
CDR3 length: 16; D gene: TRBD2; J gene: TRBJ2-7; clone size: -; V gene: TRBV4-1; CDR3 protein: CASSQVDLAGPYEQYF; CDR3 DNA: TGCGCCAGCAGCCAAGTAGATTTAGCGGGGCCCTACGAGCAGTACTTC
CDR3 length: 15; D gene: TRBD2; J gene: TRBJ2-5; clone size: -; V gene: TRBV25-1; CDR3 protein: CASSGSSGPGETQYF; CDR3 DNA: TGTGCCAGCAGTGGGTCTAGCGGGCCTGGGGAGACCCAGTACTTC
CDR3 length: 17; D gene: TRBD1; J gene: TRBJ2-7; clone size: -; V gene: TRBV4-1; CDR3 protein: CASSRPGQGAQGHEQYF; CDR3 DNA: TGCGCCAGCAGCCGCCCGGGACAGGGGGCCCAGGGGCACGAGCAGTACTTC
CDR3 length: 15; D gene: TRBD1; J gene: TRBJ2-7; clone size: -; V gene: TRBV9; CDR3 protein: CASSVGGQGGSEQYF; CDR3 DNA: TGTGCCAGCAGCGTAGGCGGACAGGGGGGCTCCGAGCAGTACTTC
CDR3 length: 15; D gene: -; J gene: TRBJ1-2; clone size: -; V gene: TRBV4-1; CDR3 protein: CASSQDVTEYYGYTF; CDR3 DNA: TGCGCCAGCAGCCAAGATGTGACAGAATACTATGGCTACACCTTC
CDR3 length: 13; D gene: TRBD2; J gene: TRBJ2-4; clone size: few; V gene: TRBV5-6; CDR3 protein: CASSLASGSIQYF; CDR3 DNA: TGTGCCAGCAGCTTGGCCAGCGGGAGCATTCAGTACTTC
CDR3 length: 15; D gene: -; J gene: TRBJ2-3; clone size: few; V gene: TRBV7-3; CDR3 protein: CASSLQGHPTDTQYF; CDR3 DNA: TGTGCCAGCAGCTTACAGGGTCACCCCACAGATACGCAGTATTTT
CDR3 length: 15; D gene: TRBD1; J gene: TRBJ2-3; clone size: few; V gene: TRBV28; CDR3 protein: CASSWGDRGTDTQYF; CDR3 DNA: TGTGCCAGCAGCTGGGGGGACAGGGGGACAGATACGCAGTATTTT
CDR3 length: 13; D gene: TRBD1; J gene: TRBJ1-2; clone size: -; V gene: TRBV25-1; CDR3 protein: CASIDGTGNGYTF; CDR3 DNA: TGTGCCAGCATCGACGGGACAGGGAATGGCTACACCTTC
CDR3 length: 15; D gene: TRBD2; J gene: TRBJ2-7; clone size: few; V gene: TRBV9; CDR3 protein: CASSPTSGSSYEQYF; CDR3 DNA: TGTGCCAGCAGCCCTACTAGCGGTTCCTCCTACGAGCAGTACTTC
CDR3 length: 12; D gene: -; J gene: TRBJ1-4; clone size: -; V gene: TRBV10-3; CDR3 protein: CAIRGGDEKLFF; CDR3 DNA: TGTGCCATCAGGGGAGGGGATGAAAAACTGTTTTTT
CDR3 length: 15; D gene: TRBD2; J gene: TRBJ2-7; clone size: few; V gene: TRBV28; CDR3 protein: CASSPGAGDSYEQYF; CDR3 DNA: TGTGCCAGCAGTCCCGGAGCGGGAGACTCCTACGAGCAGTACTTC
CDR3 length: 13; D gene: -; J gene: TRBJ1-2; clone size: few; V gene: TRBV4-2; CDR3 protein: CASSQAVFYGYTF; CDR3 DNA: TGTGCCAGCAGCCAAGCTGTATTCTATGGCTACACCTTC
CDR3 length: 17; D gene: TRBD2; J gene: TRBJ2-1; clone size: -; V gene: TRBV9; CDR3 protein: CASSVVGLAAGYNEQFF; CDR3 DNA: TGTGCCAGCAGCGTAGTTGGACTAGCGGCTGGCTACAATGAGCAGTTCTTC
CDR3 length: 14; D gene: -; J gene: TRBJ2-3; clone size: few; V gene: TRBV5-1; CDR3 protein: CASSQGQNTDTQYF; CDR3 DNA: TGCGCCAGCAGCCAGGGACAAAACACAGATACGCAGTATTTT
CDR3 length: 16; D gene: TRBD1; J gene: TRBJ2-1; clone size: few; V gene: TRBV7-7; CDR3 protein: CASSLGTGQGEDEQFF; CDR3 DNA: TGTGCTAGCAGCTTAGGTACCGGACAGGGTGAGGATGAGCAGTTCTTC
CDR3 length: 16; D gene: TRBD2; J gene: TRBJ2-3; clone size: -; V gene: TRBV4-2; CDR3 protein: CASSQATSGDTDTQYF; CDR3 DNA: TGTGCCAGCAGCCAAGCGACTAGCGGAGACACAGATACGCAGTATTTT
CDR3 length: 15; D gene: TRBD2; J gene: TRBJ2-5; clone size: -; V gene: TRBV23-1; CDR3 protein: CASSHFSGVQETQYF; CDR3 DNA: TGCGCCAGCAGTCATTTTAGCGGGGTCCAAGAGACCCAGTACTTC
CDR3 length: 15; D gene: TRBD1; J gene: TRBJ2-1; clone size: -; V gene: TRBV5-4; CDR3 protein: CASSKGQGERNEQFF; CDR3 DNA: TGTGCCAGCAGCAAGGGACAGGGGGAGAGGAATGAGCAGTTCTTC
CDR3 length: 12; D gene: TRBD2; J gene: TRBJ2-3; clone size: -; V gene: TRBV18; CDR3 protein: CASSQPSGTQYF; CDR3 DNA: TGTGCCAGCTCACAGCCTAGCGGTACGCAGTATTTT
CDR3 length: 12; D gene: TRBD1; J gene: TRBJ1-2; clone size: -; V gene: TRBV29-1; CDR3 protein: CSAWTGGGGYTF; CDR3 DNA: TGCAGCGCGTGGACAGGGGGTGGTGGCTACACCTTC
CDR3 length: 13; D gene: -; J gene: TRBJ1-5; clone size: few; V gene: TRBV5-4; CDR3 protein: CASSLAGDQPQHF; CDR3 DNA: TGTGCCAGCAGCTTGGCCGGGGATCAGCCCCAGCATTTT